Listed here are 18 T cell receptor beta chains from one sample, sequenced in a study of CD8+ T cells in alopecia areata. It was cDNA, reverse transcribed from extracted RNA, that served as the sequencing template. The assay was immunoSEQ multiplex PCR, and TCRdb's table has in-frame clones only and misses some. The sample records more than 150,000 clones, about 60% being singletons. The treatment: oral pan-JAK inhibitor, 5-10 mg twice daily. Sequencing was performed on CD4+ T cells sorted from blood, taken at week 4, from a patient treated with tofacitinib. The source of these receptors is a human donor with alopecia areata.

This clone was counted between two and nine times. This rearrangement joins TRBV29-1 to TRBJ1-2; D call uncertain. CDR1 is SQVTM and CDR2 is ANQGSEA in the germline V gene. The CDR3 covers 13 residues. V was shortened by 3 bases and J by 3 bases, with 11 bases between the two germline ends. CDR3 nucleotide sequence: TGCAGCGTTGAGGTATCCTTTGACTATGGCTACACCTTC. Translated, it gives CSVEVSFDYGYTF.

V gene TRBV19 combines with J gene TRBJ1-6, with 8 nucleotides matching TRBD1. CDR3 length: 15 residues. V was pared by 7 bases and J by 5 bases, with 7 bases of the junction left unmatched. Per germline, CDR1 LNHDA and CDR2 SQIVND (reference sequence). The CDR3 here is CASTTDRAHNSPLHF. The CDR3 region has the DNA TGTGCCAGTACCACGGACAGGGCCCATAATTCACCCCTCCACTTT.

This clone showed up just once. The chain employs TRBV28 and TRBJ2-1; TRBD1 matches at 10 bases. The CDR3 is made up of 15 amino acids. Unmatched junction bases numbered 8, after V lost 6 bases and J lost 6 bases. CDR1 and CDR2 (germline): MDHEN, SYDVKM. The CDR3 is CASRSGQGETNEQFF. CDR3 bases: TGTGCCAGCAGAAGTGGACAGGGGGAAACCAATGAGCAGTTCTTC.

This clone was detected a few times. The J gene is TRBJ1-5, the V gene TRBV5-1; D gene unclear. V lost 2 bases to trimming and J lost 3 bases, with 12 bases between them. This CDR3 is 15 amino acids long. The germline V gene has CDR1 SGHRS and CDR2 YFSETQ. The CDR3 protein is CASSFDISPNQPQHF. The CDR3 DNA reads as TGCGCCAGCAGCTTCGACATCAGCCCCAATCAGCCCCAGCATTTT.

A remark on this clone: Relative to the germline gene, one junction end is altered; a read error may explain this. The CDR3 spells CASGRTGLNTEAFF. CDR3 coding DNA: TGTGCCAGTGGTAGAACAGGTTTGAACACTGAAGCTTTCTTT. This sequence joins TRBV12-5 and TRBJ1-1; the D gene is possibly TRBD1 (5 bases). The CDR3 is 14 residues long. Germline V gene lookup returns CDR1 LGHNT and CDR2 FRNRAP. The full variable domain, its missing parts supplied by reference TRBV12-5 and TRBJ1-1, is DARVTQTPRHKVTEMGQEVTMRCQPILGHNTVFWYRQTMMQGLELLAYFRNRAPLDDSGMPKDRFSAEMPDATLATLKIQPSEPRDSAVYFCASGRTGLNTEAFFGQGTRLTVV.

V is TRBV27 and J is TRBJ2-1; 11 bases align to TRBD2. Germline V gene data show CDR1 as MNHEY and CDR2 as SMNVEV (reference sequence). Trimming took 4 bases from V and 7 from J; bases not matched to a gene: 6. There are 15 residues in the CDR3. CDR3 bases: TGTGCCAGCAGTTCCTTAGCGGGGGGGCTAAATGAGCAGTTCTTC. Residues: CASSSLAGGLNEQFF.

The chain has TRBV29-1 and TRBJ1-2; 7 bases are shared with TRBD1. This CDR3 is built from 11 residues. CDR1 and CDR2 from the germline V gene are SQVTM and ANQGSEA. V was pared by 8 bases and J by 6 bases, with 6 bases of the junction left unmatched. This CDR3 is CSSRQGDGYTF. The DNA of the CDR3 is TGCAGCTCCCGACAGGGTGATGGCTACACCTTC.

In its sample, this clone was seen a few times. J is TRBJ1-5 and V is TRBV7-2; D is perhaps TRBD1 (5 bases). There are 15 residues in the CDR3. Germline CDR1 reads SGHTA; CDR2 reads FQGNSA. Trimming stripped 0 bases from V and 6 bases from J, with 12 bases between. The CDR3 nucleotides are TGTGCCAGCAGCTTAGCCGGGACCGGGAGTCAGCCCCAGCATTTT. Its protein product is CASSLAGTGSQPQHF.

This chain uses TRBV6-6 with TRBJ1-2, with TRBD1 matching over 10 bases. In germline, CDR1 is MNHNY, CDR2 SVGAGI (reference sequence). With 5 bases clipped from V and 5 bases from J, the junction kept 8 bases outside the gene matches. The CDR3 contains 15 residues. This chain's CDR3 is CASSDPGTGVYGYTF. DNA of the CDR3: TGTGCCAGCAGTGACCCCGGGACAGGGGTATATGGCTACACCTTC.

The V call is TRBV4-2, the J call TRBJ1-1, with D possibly being TRBD1 (5 bases). The germline CDR1 and CDR2 sequences are LGHNA and YNFKEQ. The CDR3 is 16 residues long. V gave up 0 bases and J gave up 5 bases, with 16 bases separating them. Here the CDR3 reads CASSQDTNRKGTEAFF. For the CDR3, the DNA is TGTGCCAGCAGCCAAGATACGAACAGAAAGGGGACTGAAGCTTTCTTT.

The chain carries TRBV7-2 and TRBJ2-5; the D is unclear. Germline assignment: CDR1 SGHTA and CDR2 FQGNSA. The CDR3 is made up of 13 amino acids. Between the trimmed V and J ends, which lost 2 bases and 9 bases, there was a span of 13 bases. The CDR3 reads CASSLTYTRAQYF. The CDR3 DNA sequence: TGTGCCAGCAGCTTAACATACACTCGGGCCCAGTACTTC.

J is TRBJ1-2 and V is TRBV30; D gene uncertain. The CDR3 has 14 residues. Between the trimmed V and J ends, which lost 7 bases and 8 bases, there was a span of 23 bases. Germline loops: CDR1 GTSNPN, CDR2 SVGIG (reference sequence). CDR3 bases: TGTGCCTCTGCCCGATCGTCCCTACCTGAGGGCTACACCTTC. Residues: CASARSSLPEGYTF.

The J gene is TRBJ1-1, the V gene TRBV29-1; no reliable D call. The CDR3 length is 11 residues. Germline V gene sequence: CDR1 SQVTM, CDR2 ANQGSEA. Trimming took 8 bases from V and 6 from J, leaving 13 bases between them. CDR3: CSPTRSAEAFF. DNA of the CDR3: TGCAGCCCCACAAGGAGCGCTGAAGCTTTCTTT.

The V gene is TRBV5-1, the J gene TRBJ2-1; TRBD2 might be the D (5 bases). Per germline, CDR1 SGHRS and CDR2 YFSETQ. With 0 bases removed from V and 9 bases from J, the gap between germline ends came to 10 bases. This CDR3 has 13 amino acids. CDR3 protein: CASSLAVSGEQFF. In DNA form, the CDR3 reads TGCGCCAGCAGCTTGGCCGTGAGCGGTGAGCAGTTCTTC.

This chain joins TRBV4-1 and TRBJ2-3; 10 bases align to TRBD1. The V segment lost 4 bases and the J segment 3 bases; nucleotides outside the gene matches: 7. Germline loops: CDR1 MGHRA, CDR2 YSYEKL. The CDR3 has 16 residues. This CDR3 is CASSRGQGRRTDTQYF. Here the CDR3 DNA reads TGCGCCAGCAGCCGGGGACAGGGGAGAAGGACAGATACGCAGTATTTT.

V and J are TRBV4-2 and TRBJ1-5; D perhaps matches TRBD1 (6 bases). Germline V lookup: CDR1 LGHNA, CDR2 YNFKEQ. The CDR3 covers 14 residues. V lost 4 bases, J lost 1 base, and 8 bases lay in between. The CDR3: CASSRQASNQPQHF. As DNA, the CDR3 is TGTGCCAGCAGCCGACAGGCAAGCAATCAGCCCCAGCATTTT.

The chain employs TRBV28 and TRBJ2-7; possible D gene TRBD2, 6 bases. Germline values: CDR1 MDHEN, CDR2 SYDVKM. This CDR3 has 17 amino acids. Trimming removed 7 bases at V and 3 bases at J, with 25 bases between. The chain's CDR3 is CASMNPLPRDLYYEQYF. CDR3 in DNA: TGTGCCAGCATGAACCCCCTCCCCCGGGACTTGTACTACGAGCAGTACTTC.

The chain is built from TRBV7-2 and TRBJ2-5, with D uncertain. This CDR3 has 13 amino acids. CDR1 and CDR2 from the germline V gene are SGHTA and FQGNSA. The V end lost 7 bases, the J end lost 4 bases, and 13 bases lay between the germline ends. The CDR3 DNA reads TGTGCCAGCAAGCTTCCACCGGGAGAGACCCAGTACTTC. It codes for CASKLPPGETQYF.